The 30 T cell receptor beta chains presented below share a single source sample, sequenced in a study of ipilimumab plus nivolumab after autologous stem cell transplantation. TCRdb's copy holds only in-frame clones and misses some; the assay was immunoSEQ multiplex PCR. The data contain fewer than 25,000 clones, around 82% of them seen just once; the ten biggest clones take up roughly 7.5%. Source: PBMCs, taken in a trial of ipilimumab plus nivolumab as post-transplant consolidation. The receptors stem from a male donor with diffuse large B-cell lymphoma.

The V call is TRBV5-4, the J call TRBJ2-7, with D unclear. The CDR3 sequence is 15 residues long. Germline V CDR1 and CDR2: SGHNT, YYREEE (reference sequence). Trimming shortened V by 3 bases and J by 3 bases, and 16 bases separated the two germline ends. The CDR3 loop is CASSSDPGRVYEQYF. For the CDR3, the DNA is TGTGCCAGCAGCTCAGACCCTGGAAGGGTCTACGAGCAGTACTTC. Filled out from reference TRBV5-4 and TRBJ2-7, the complete variable domain reads ETGVTQSPTHLIKTRGQQVTLRCSSQSGHNTVSWYQQALGQGPQFIFQYYREEENGRGNFPPRFSGLQFPNYSSELNVNALELDDSALYLCASSSDPGRVYEQYFGPGTRLTVT.

The gene calls are TRBV5-1 and TRBJ2-1; 8 bases agree with TRBD2. V trimming: 4 bases; J trimming: 2 bases; junction bases outside the gene matches: 5. CDR3 length: 15 residues. Germline values: CDR1 SGHRS, CDR2 YFSETQ. Here the CDR3 reads CASSLQTSAYNEQFF. The CDR3 region has the DNA TGCGCCAGCAGCCTCCAGACTAGCGCCTACAATGAGCAGTTCTTC.

V is TRBV5-1 and J is TRBJ1-3; 9 nucleotides line up with TRBD1. The junction had 12 bases not matched to a gene; V was cut back by 5 bases and J by 6 bases. CDR3 size: 16 residues. Germline V gene lookup returns CDR1 SGHRS and CDR2 YFSETQ. In nucleotides, the CDR3 is TGCGCCAGCAGTCTCCAACCGGGACAGGGCGAAAACACCATATATTTT. This gives the protein CASSLQPGQGENTIYF.

The chain carries TRBV14 and TRBJ1-4; D perhaps matches TRBD1 (6 bases). Trimming left V 0 bases short and J 10 bases short, with 15 bases between. This CDR3 spans 15 amino acids. The germline V gene encodes CDR1 SGHDN and CDR2 FVKESK. CDR3 protein: CASSQEQQGWGKLFF. The CDR3 coding sequence is TGTGCCAGCAGCCAAGAACAACAGGGCTGGGGAAAACTGTTTTTT.

In nucleotides, the CDR3 is TGCGCCAGCAGCTCCGACAGTTACACTGAAGCTTTCTTT. This gives the protein CASSSDSYTEAFF. The chain is built from TRBV5-1 and TRBJ1-1; D is perhaps TRBD1 (5 bases). Deletions cut 3 bases from V and 3 bases from J, with 9 bases between. The germline V gene has CDR1 SGHRS and CDR2 YFSETQ. The CDR3 contains 13 residues.

The chain combines TRBV29-1 with TRBJ2-7; 7 bases are shared with TRBD1. Germline V gene lookup returns CDR1 SQVTM and CDR2 ANQGSEA. Germline trimming cut 7 bases from V and 0 bases from J; bases unmatched to any gene: 6. This CDR3 spans 13 amino acids. This CDR3 reads CSAGQFLSYEQYF. CDR3 DNA sequence: TGCAGCGCGGGACAGTTCCTCTCCTACGAGCAGTACTTC.

The rearrangement links TRBV18 to TRBJ2-2; no clear D. In germline, CDR1 is KGHSH, CDR2 LQKENI. The germline V and J ends were trimmed by 1 base and 1 base, with 4 bases remaining between them. The CDR3 totals 14 residues. In DNA form, the CDR3 reads TGTGCCAGCTCACCACTGCAGAACACCGGGGAGCTGTTTTTT. Translated, it gives CASSPLQNTGELFF.

The chain combines TRBV9 with TRBJ2-7; 7 nucleotides align to TRBD2. The ends lost 4 bases at V and 5 bases at J; junction bases unmatched: 9. Germline assignment: CDR1 SGDLS and CDR2 YYNGEE. The CDR3 is 14 amino acids. The CDR3, as DNA: TGTGCCAGCAGCCCCCTAGCGGTCGGAGACGAGCAGTACTTC. This translates into CASSPLAVGDEQYF.

The genes are TRBV18 and TRBJ1-1; the D is unclear. The CDR3 extends over 12 amino acids. Germline-derived CDR1 and CDR2 are KGHSH and LQKENI. Trimming removed 3 bases from V and 7 bases from J, with 9 bases in between. CDR3 sequence: CASSPGRGEAFF. In DNA form, the CDR3 reads TGTGCCAGCTCACCCGGGAGAGGTGAAGCTTTCTTT. Complete variable domain (other parts from reference TRBV18 and TRBJ1-1): NAGVMQNPRHLVRRRGQEARLRCSPMKGHSHVYWYRQLPEEGLKFMVYLQKENIIDESGMPKERFSAEFPKEGPSILRIQQVVRGDSAAYFCASSPGRGEAFFGQGTRLTVV.

V and J are TRBV30 and TRBJ1-5; TRBD1 might be the D (5 bases). Germline V gene sequence: CDR1 GTSNPN, CDR2 SVGIG (reference sequence). The CDR3 has 13 amino acids. Trimming cost V 0 bases and J 2 bases, with 5 bases left between them. The CDR3 DNA reads as TGTGCCTGGAGTGTACAGGGCAATCAGCCCCAGCATTTT. It translates to CAWSVQGNQPQHF.

The J gene is TRBJ2-6, the V gene TRBV5-1, with D tentatively TRBD1 (5 bases). The CDR3 contains 17 residues. Germline CDR1 and CDR2: SGHRS and YFSETQ. The germline V and J ends were trimmed by 7 bases and 0 bases, with 17 bases remaining between them. In nucleotides, the CDR3 is TGCGCCAGCGCATATGCGGCAGGGCCCTCTGGGGCCAACGTCCTGACTTTC. The encoded protein is CASAYAAGPSGANVLTF.

The CDR3 bases are TGTGCCAGCAGCTCCTCGGACTCCCTCTATGGCTACACCTTC. Encoded protein: CASSSSDSLYGYTF. This chain uses TRBV7-9 with TRBJ1-2; no definite D call. Germline lookup yields CDR1 SEHNR and CDR2 FQNEAQ (reference sequence). This CDR3 has 14 amino acids. The germline V and J ends were trimmed by 4 bases and 4 bases, with 13 bases remaining between them.

In its sample, this clone was seen a few times. V gene TRBV19 combines with J gene TRBJ1-5; possible D gene TRBD1, 6 bases. This CDR3 spans 17 amino acids. The germline gives CDR1 LNHDA, CDR2 SQIVND (reference sequence). The germline V and J ends were trimmed by 0 bases and 4 bases, with 16 bases remaining between them. In DNA, the CDR3 is TGTGCCAGTAGTATAGATGGATCGGGGGCGGGGAATCAGCCCCAGCATTTT. Residues: CASSIDGSGAGNQPQHF.

The rearrangement links TRBV4-3 to TRBJ2-3; 9 nucleotides line up with TRBD2. Germline CDR1 and CDR2: LGHNA and YSLEER. This CDR3 region has 16 residues. The J segment lost 6 bases and the V segment lost 4 bases, leaving 11 bases of the junction unmatched. CDR3 protein: CASSRPGRGGPDTQYF. CDR3 nucleotide sequence: TGCGCCAGCAGCCGTCCCGGGCGGGGGGGCCCCGATACGCAGTATTTT.

This chain connects TRBV5-1 to TRBJ2-5, with 9 nucleotides matching TRBD1. The CDR3 length is 15 residues. V shed 5 bases, J shed 0 bases, and the junction held 5 bases outside the gene matches. Per germline, CDR1 SGHRS and CDR2 YFSETQ. This CDR3 reads CASSLGQGNQETQYF. The CDR3 DNA reads TGCGCCAGCAGTCTGGGACAGGGAAACCAAGAGACCCAGTACTTC.

The chain recombines TRBV11-2 with TRBJ2-1; 8 nucleotides line up with TRBD2. The CDR3 sequence is 16 residues long. V gave up 4 bases and J gave up 7 bases; unmatched junction bases: 12. Germline CDR1 SGHAT, CDR2 FQNNGV. Written as DNA, the CDR3 is TGTGCCAGCAGCTCTGGGCTCCGGGGGGGCATGAATGAGCAGTTCTTC. It is translated as CASSSGLRGGMNEQFF.

This chain connects TRBV19 to TRBJ1-4; no reliable D call. V dropped 2 bases and J dropped 8 bases, with 12 bases sitting between them. Looked up from germline, CDR1 is LNHDA and CDR2 is SQIVND (reference sequence). The CDR3 loop spans 14 amino acids. CDR3 bases: TGTGCCAGTAGTATAAAGGTGGGAGAAGAAAAACTGTTTTTT. Encoded protein: CASSIKVGEEKLFF.

The V gene is TRBV5-4, the J gene TRBJ2-5; the match to TRBD2 covers 7 bases. V was clipped by 4 bases and J by 0 bases; unmatched bases: 9. The CDR3 sequence is 16 residues long. Germline V gene lookup returns CDR1 SGHNT and CDR2 YYREEE (reference sequence). CDR3 in DNA: TGTGCCAGCAGCGCCAAGACTAGCTTTTACCAAGAGACCCAGTACTTC. It specifies CASSAKTSFYQETQYF. The full variable domain, rest sourced from reference TRBV5-4 and TRBJ2-5, is ETGVTQSPTHLIKTRGQQVTLRCSSQSGHNTVSWYQQALGQGPQFIFQYYREEENGRGNFPPRFSGLQFPNYSSELNVNALELDDSALYLCASSAKTSFYQETQYFGPGTRLLVL.

The CDR3, as DNA: TGCGCCAGCAGCGAGATGTCAGGGAACACCGGGGAGCTGTTTTTT. This translates into CASSEMSGNTGELFF. The chain couples TRBV5-1 to TRBJ2-2; D unresolved. This CDR3 has 15 residues. From germline, CDR1 is SGHRS and CDR2 YFSETQ. The germline V and J ends were trimmed by 4 bases and 1 base, with 11 bases remaining between them.

This clone was seen only a few times. The rearrangement uses TRBV6-5 and TRBJ2-7; weak D call: TRBD1 (7 bases). The CDR3 covers 14 residues. The V gene lost 8 bases and the J gene lost 2 bases, with 16 bases spanning the gap. Germline-derived CDR1 and CDR2 are MNHEY and SVGAGI. As DNA, the CDR3 is TGTGCCAGCCAGTCAGGAGGGGGCGCCTACGAGCAGTACTTC. This translates into CASQSGGGAYEQYF.

The rearrangement joins TRBV21-1 to TRBJ2-7; the table's D call TRBD2 went unverified against the DNA. TRBV21-1 is a pseudogene locus. This CDR3 is 16 amino acids long. The CDR3 coding sequence is TGTGCCAGCAGCCTCCCTTTAGCGGGGGCCGCCTACGAGCAGTACTTC. It yields the protein CASSLPLAGAAYEQYF.

The V call is TRBV5-5, the J call TRBJ1-2; perhaps TRBD1 as D (5 bases). The CDR3 sequence is 16 residues long. Trimming stripped 4 bases from V and 3 bases from J, with 19 bases between. Per germline, CDR1 SGHKS and CDR2 YYEKEE (reference sequence). The CDR3 spells CASSPPTRQGDYGYTF. The CDR3 DNA reads as TGTGCCAGCAGCCCCCCAACTCGTCAGGGAGACTATGGCTACACCTTC.

J is TRBJ2-3 and V is TRBV5-1; 7 nucleotides line up with TRBD1. Unmatched junction bases numbered 8, after V lost 2 bases and J lost 2 bases. The germline CDR1 and CDR2 sequences are SGHRS and YFSETQ. The CDR3 runs to 16 residues. The CDR3: CASSLPGQSYTDTQYF. As DNA, the CDR3 is TGCGCCAGCAGCTTACCGGGACAGAGCTACACAGATACGCAGTATTTT.

CDR3 bases: TGTGCCAGCATGACTAGCGGGGGCAATGAGCAGTTCTTC. Its translation: CASMTSGGNEQFF. The chain joins TRBV6-1 to TRBJ2-1; 12 nucleotides align to TRBD2. Germline CDR1 and CDR2: MNHNS and SASEGT. This CDR3 region has 13 residues. After removal of 7 bases from V and 6 bases from J, the junction contained 1 base not matched to a gene.

The chain is built from TRBV5-6 and TRBJ1-2, with a weak D call TRBD1 (6 bases). V lost 0 bases to trimming and J lost 2 bases, with 14 bases between them. The CDR3 loop spans 16 amino acids. Germline V gives CDR1 SGHDT, CDR2 YYEEEE. DNA of the CDR3: TGTGCCAGCAGCTTGGTTGGGGGGGCGCTGAACTATGGCTACACCTTC. Its protein product is CASSLVGGALNYGYTF.

The chain employs TRBV7-8 and TRBJ2-3, with D perhaps TRBD2 (6 bases). Trimming left V 5 bases short and J 5 bases short, with 20 bases between. The CDR3 extends over 16 amino acids. CDR1 is SGHVS and CDR2 is FQNEAQ in the germline V gene. CDR3 loop: CASSPAGWRVGDTQYF. The DNA for the CDR3 is TGTGCCAGCAGCCCCGCGGGATGGAGGGTAGGAGATACGCAGTATTTT.

This clone was found once. V is TRBV5-6 and J is TRBJ2-7; D not certain. Germline V gives CDR1 SGHDT, CDR2 YYEEEE. CDR3 length: 14 residues. V lost 3 bases and J lost 0, with 10 bases in between. The CDR3 DNA sequence: TGTGCCAGCAGCTCCGGCCCGAGCTCCTACGAGCAGTACTTC. Residues: CASSSGPSSYEQYF.

The chain is built from TRBV2 and TRBJ2-3, with 11 nucleotides matching TRBD2. J lost 14 bases, V lost 6 bases, and 13 bases had no gene match. Per the germline V gene, CDR1 is SNHLY and CDR2 is FYNNEI. The CDR3 runs to 14 residues. As DNA, the CDR3 is TGTGCCAGCAGATCCGGGACTAGCGGTCCTAGCTCGTATTTT. It encodes CASRSGTSGPSSYF.

The chain joins TRBV7-2 to TRBJ1-4; unclear D gene. Trimming stripped 4 bases from V and 3 bases from J, with 9 bases between. There are 14 residues in the CDR3. Germline loops: CDR1 SGHTA, CDR2 FQGNSA. The CDR3 protein is CASSSRRSNEKLFF. In DNA form, the CDR3 reads TGTGCCAGCAGCTCTCGAAGGTCTAATGAAAAACTGTTTTTT.

This chain connects TRBV27 to TRBJ1-2, with 10 positions matching TRBD1. The CDR3 runs to 15 residues. The V and J ends lost 5 bases and 4 bases, in that order; junction bases with no gene match: 7. Germline V gene sequence: CDR1 MNHEY, CDR2 SMNVEV (reference sequence). As DNA, the CDR3 is TGTGCCAGCAGTAAGGGACAGGGGACTTCCTATGGCTACACCTTC. It encodes CASSKGQGTSYGYTF.